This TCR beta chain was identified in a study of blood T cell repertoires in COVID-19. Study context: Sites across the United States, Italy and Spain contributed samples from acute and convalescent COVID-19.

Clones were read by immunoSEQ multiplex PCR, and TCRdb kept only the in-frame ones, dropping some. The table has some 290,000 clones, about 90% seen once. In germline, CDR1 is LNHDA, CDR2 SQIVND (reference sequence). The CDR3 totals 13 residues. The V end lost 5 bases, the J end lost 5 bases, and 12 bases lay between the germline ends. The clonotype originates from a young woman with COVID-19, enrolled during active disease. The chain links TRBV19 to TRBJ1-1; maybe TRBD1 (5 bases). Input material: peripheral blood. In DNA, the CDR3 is TGTGCCAGTAGTCCGACAGCGTATACTGAAGCTTTCTTT. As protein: CASSPTAYTEAFF.